This T cell receptor (beta chain) originates from a study of technical replicates of blood from several donors. V lost 0 bases to trimming and J lost 7 bases, with 12 bases between them. Germline CDR1 reads WNHNN; CDR2 reads SYGVQD (reference sequence). The CDR3 consists of 14 residues. Only in-frame clones appear in the TCRdb table, and some are missing; sequencing was by immunoSEQ multiplex PCR. The sample gives tens of thousands of clones, 85% to 95% of which show up once; 0.3% to 0.45% is in the top ten. This sequence was found in a human donor in good health. Sequencing was carried out using T cells isolated from PBMCs. The gene calls are TRBV10-1 and TRBJ1-2; tentatively, D is TRBD1 (5 bases). The DNA of the CDR3 is TGCGCCAGCAGTGAGTCGAGCAGGGAAGGTGGCTACACCTTC. It translates to CASSESSREGGYTF.